This entry lists 19 T cell receptor beta chains sequenced from one sample in a study of OX40 agonist ivuxolimab in advanced cancers. TCRdb's table, derived via immunoSEQ multiplex PCR, lists solely in-frame clones and lacks some. The table includes about 38,000 clones, around 87% detected once. The sequences come from CD4+ or CD8+ T cells sorted from blood, collected in a trial of the OX40 agonist ivuxolimab. These receptor sequences come from an adult with an advanced solid tumor such as melanoma, head and neck, liver or kidney cancer.

This rearrangement joins TRBV7-3 to TRBJ2-1; the match to TRBD1 covers 8 bases. Trimming took 5 bases from V and 9 from J; bases not matched to a gene: 6. Germline loops: CDR1 SGHTA, CDR2 FQGTGA. This CDR3 has 13 residues. The CDR3: CASSTQGAVEQFF. DNA for the CDR3: TGTGCCAGCAGCACTCAGGGGGCGGTTGAGCAGTTCTTC.

The chain combines TRBV19 with TRBJ1-1; no clear D. Germline V gene sequence: CDR1 LNHDA, CDR2 SQIVND (reference sequence). V lost 3 bases and J lost 4, with 12 bases in between. CDR3 length: 14 amino acids. The CDR3 DNA reads as TGTGCCAGTAGTATTGGGCCGGGAGGCACTGAAGCTTTCTTT. This gives the protein CASSIGPGGTEAFF.

This chain uses TRBV4-2 with TRBJ2-1; D possibly corresponds to TRBD2 (5 bases). Trimming cost V 1 base and J 5 bases, with 15 bases left between them. The CDR3 length is 16 residues. CDR1 LGHNA and CDR2 YNFKEQ come from the germline V gene. CDR3 region: CASSQGILAGHNEQFF. The DNA of the CDR3 is TGTGCCAGCAGCCAAGGCATACTGGCGGGCCACAATGAGCAGTTCTTC.

The count of this clone is one. This chain connects TRBV5-5 to TRBJ2-1; D tentatively reads TRBD1 or TRBD2 (5 bases each). V lost 4 bases and J lost 3, with 20 bases in between. Per the germline V gene, CDR1 is SGHKS and CDR2 is YYEKEE (reference sequence). The CDR3 consists of 17 residues. The CDR3 DNA sequence: TGTGCCAGCAGCCGCGAGACCGGGACCTACTACTACAATGAGCAGTTCTTC. This gives the protein CASSRETGTYYYNEQFF.

The chain employs TRBV19 and TRBJ2-3; D call uncertain. This CDR3 is 15 amino acids long. The V end was cut by 3 bases, the J end by 6 bases, with 16 bases between. The germline V gene has CDR1 LNHDA and CDR2 SQIVND (reference sequence). Here the CDR3 DNA reads TGTGCCAGTAGTATTGTCGGAGACTTAGAGGATACGCAGTATTTT. Amino acids: CASSIVGDLEDTQYF.

Comment on this clone: An end of the junction differs from the germline gene, which may be a read error. The rearrangement links TRBV2 to TRBJ1-1, with D perhaps TRBD1 (5 bases). Germline V gene lookup returns CDR1 SNHLY and CDR2 FYNNEI. The CDR3 contains 12 residues. CDR3 region: CASSLGDFGTVF. The CDR3 nucleotides are TGTGCCAGCAGCTTAGGTGACTTCGGGACGGTCTTT. Complete variable domain (other parts from reference TRBV2 and TRBJ1-1): EPEVTQTPSHQVTQMGQEVILRCVPISNHLYFYWYRQILGQKVEFLVSFYNNEISEKSEIFDDQFSVERPDGSNFTLKIRSTKLEDSAMYFCASSLGDFGTVFGQGTRLTVV.

The rearrangement uses TRBV2 and TRBJ2-7; 8 bases fit TRBD2. CDR1 and CDR2 (germline): SNHLY, FYNNEI. The ends lost 5 bases at V and 5 bases at J; junction bases unmatched: 14. This CDR3 is built from 16 residues. In DNA form, the CDR3 reads TGTGCCAGCAGTTCCCGCGGGGGGCTCGCCGGGGACGAGCAGTACTTC. This sequence encodes CASSSRGGLAGDEQYF.

This chain joins TRBV9 and TRBJ2-2, with D unclear. CDR3 length: 13 amino acids. V was shortened by 4 bases and J by 2 bases, with 6 bases between the two germline ends. CDR1 is SGDLS, CDR2 YYNGEE, per germline. CDR3: CASSSYNTGELFF. CDR3 DNA: TGTGCCAGCAGCTCTTACAACACCGGGGAGCTGTTTTTT.

This chain connects TRBV5-6 to TRBJ1-2; D call uncertain. The CDR3 length is 11 residues. The V end was cut by 1 base, the J end by 8 bases, with 6 bases between. Germline V gene sequence: CDR1 SGHDT, CDR2 YYEEEE. DNA for the CDR3: TGTGCCAGCAGCTTGATGGGAGGCTACACCTTC. This encodes CASSLMGGYTF.

V usage is TRBV4-2 and J usage is TRBJ1-2, with 9 nucleotides matching TRBD1. CDR1 and CDR2 (germline): LGHNA, YNFKEQ. The CDR3 spans 16 residues. J was trimmed by 3 bases and V by 0 bases; bases with no gene match: 5. The CDR3 sequence: CASSQDRRQGDYGYTF. CDR3 coding DNA: TGTGCCAGCAGCCAAGATCGGAGACAGGGGGACTATGGCTACACCTTC.

CDR3 sequence: CASSFGTPGNIQYF. The CDR3 region has the DNA TGTGCCAGCAGTTTTGGGACACCGGGGAACATTCAGTACTTC. The chain uses TRBV28 and TRBJ2-4, with a weak D call TRBD1 (6 bases). This CDR3 spans 14 amino acids. Germline V CDR1 and CDR2: MDHEN, SYDVKM. V gave up 3 bases and J gave up 7 bases, with 13 bases separating them.

The CDR3 sequence: CASSPTGTAGNTIYF. DNA for the CDR3: TGTGCCAGCAGTCCTACAGGGACGGCTGGAAACACCATATATTTT. V and J are TRBV6-1 and TRBJ1-3, with a possible D match to TRBD1 (6 bases). V lost 5 bases to trimming and J lost 2 bases, with 13 bases between them. The V gene's germline CDR1 is MNHNS and CDR2 SASEGT. CDR3 length: 15 amino acids.

This chain joins TRBV2 and TRBJ1-2; no reliable D call. This CDR3 region has 15 residues. V was cut by 3 bases and J by 10 bases, with 21 bases left in between. The germline gives CDR1 SNHLY, CDR2 FYNNEI. CDR3 protein: CASSEFGGPSNDYTF. The CDR3 DNA reads TGTGCCAGCAGTGAGTTTGGCGGGCCTTCGAATGACTACACCTTC. Full variable domain (rest looked up from reference TRBV2 and TRBJ1-2): EPEVTQTPSHQVTQMGQEVILRCVPISNHLYFYWYRQILGQKVEFLVSFYNNEISEKSEIFDDQFSVERPDGSNFTLKIRSTKLEDSAMYFCASSEFGGPSNDYTFGSGTRLTVV.

The CDR3 bases are TGTGCCAGCAGTGAAGCGCTACAGGGCTACGAGCAGTACTTC. Its translation is CASSEALQGYEQYF. The V call is TRBV2, the J call TRBJ2-7; D perhaps matches TRBD1 (6 bases). V was trimmed by 0 bases and J by 3 bases, leaving 9 bases between them. Germline V gene sequence: CDR1 SNHLY, CDR2 FYNNEI. The CDR3 loop spans 14 amino acids.

V is TRBV6-1 and J is TRBJ2-7; D gene uncertain. There are 11 residues in the CDR3. V gave up 8 bases and J gave up 3 bases, with 8 bases separating them. Germline CDR1 is MNHNS and CDR2 is SASEGT. CDR3 DNA: TGTGCCAGCTCTCAGCTCTACGAGCAGTACTTC. It codes for CASSQLYEQYF.

The chain recombines TRBV19 with TRBJ2-3; D is possibly TRBD2 (6 bases). Per germline, CDR1 LNHDA and CDR2 SQIVND (reference sequence). The CDR3 has 16 amino acids. The V end lost 4 bases, the J end lost 4 bases, and 18 bases lay between the germline ends. The CDR3 loop reads CASSKGGATSADTQYF. The CDR3 DNA reads TGTGCCAGTAGTAAAGGAGGCGCGACTAGTGCAGATACGCAGTATTTT.

The count of this clone is one. This chain connects TRBV2 to TRBJ2-7; TRBD1 agrees at 8 bases. The CDR3 has 15 residues. Per the germline V gene, CDR1 is SNHLY and CDR2 is FYNNEI. V was clipped by 7 bases and J by 2 bases; unmatched bases: 10. The CDR3 coding sequence is TGTGCCAGCAAGCAGGGGGCATCCGAAACCTACGAGCAGTACTTC. Amino acid sequence: CASKQGASETYEQYF.

This chain links TRBV5-5 with TRBJ2-2, with 10 bases identical to TRBD2. V was clipped by 2 bases and J by 2 bases; unmatched bases: 6. Germline CDR1 reads SGHKS; CDR2 reads YYEKEE (reference sequence). The CDR3 length is 17 residues. CDR3 region: CASSFSPSGSNTGELFF. CDR3 DNA sequence: TGTGCCAGCAGCTTTTCGCCTAGCGGGAGTAACACCGGGGAGCTGTTTTTT.

J is TRBJ1-5 and V is TRBV4-1, with D perhaps TRBD1 (5 bases). The germline V and J ends were trimmed by 1 base and 1 base, with 17 bases remaining between them. The CDR3 covers 18 residues. Germline V gene sequence: CDR1 MGHRA, CDR2 YSYEKL. CDR3 sequence: CASSQARGPFGSNQPQHF. The CDR3, as DNA: TGCGCCAGCAGCCAAGCGAGGGGTCCATTTGGGAGCAATCAGCCCCAGCATTTT.